The 25 T cell receptor beta chains given below trace back to one sample, sequenced in a study of beta chain features in type 1 diabetes. The study, taken as a whole, reports: TCRB CDR3s from Type 1 diabetes patients were moderately but significantly shorter in all four CD4+ subsets.

No antigen has been assigned to these receptors. Every isolated RNA sample was fully reverse transcribed, so sequencing captured expressed TCRB transcripts. TCRdb keeps only in-frame clones here, not all; method: immunoSEQ multiplex PCR. The sample contains about 240,000 clones, approximately 14% of which appear only once. The sequenced sample was naive CD4+ T cells from blood. All receptors come from a man aged 30 to 39 with type 1 diabetes.

In this sample, this clone turned up a few times. Here the CDR3 DNA reads TGTGCCAGCAGCGAACTGTGGACAGATACGCAGTATTTT. This codes for CASSELWTDTQYF. This chain uses TRBV9 with TRBJ2-3; no reliable D call. V was trimmed by 3 bases and J by 3 bases, leaving 8 bases between them. This CDR3 region has 13 residues. Germline CDR1 and CDR2: SGDLS and YYNGEE.

This clone has more than one count but fewer than ten. The genes are TRBV30 and TRBJ1-2, with D perhaps TRBD1 (6 bases). Per the germline V gene, CDR1 is GTSNPN and CDR2 is SVGIG (reference sequence). The CDR3 is made up of 13 amino acids. Deletions cut 4 bases from V and 8 bases from J, with 17 bases between. In DNA, the CDR3 is TGTGCCTGGAACCGGGGGGCCCTGAAGGGCTACACCTTC. It translates to CAWNRGALKGYTF.

V is TRBV6-1 and J is TRBJ1-1; 7 bases line up with TRBD1. The germline V gene encodes CDR1 MNHNS and CDR2 SASEGT. The CDR3 runs to 12 residues. The junction had 7 bases not matched to a gene; V was cut back by 4 bases and J by 11 bases. The CDR3, as DNA: TGTGCCAGCAGTGGACAGGGAGCGGTGGCTTTCTTT. Residues: CASSGQGAVAFF.

The chain employs TRBV10-3 and TRBJ1-2, with D perhaps TRBD1 (5 bases). CDR1 and CDR2 from the germline V gene are ENHRY and SYGVKD. V was pared by 6 bases and J by 6 bases, with 8 bases between. The CDR3 covers 11 residues. The CDR3 DNA reads as TGTGCCATCAGGATAGGGGATGGCTACACCTTC. Residues: CAIRIGDGYTF.

The chain couples TRBV20-1 to TRBJ2-5; 7 bases agree with TRBD2. CDR1 and CDR2 (germline): DFQATT, SNEGSKA (reference sequence). CDR3 length: 11 residues. Trimming at V came to 7 bases and at J to 3 bases, leaving 2 bases not matched to a gene. The CDR3 protein is CSVSGEETQYF. DNA for the CDR3: TGCAGTGTCAGCGGGGAAGAGACCCAGTACTTC.

This clone was picked up one time. The rearrangement joins TRBV30 to TRBJ1-5, with D possibly matching TRBD1 (5 bases). The CDR3 is 14 residues long. The V end was cut by 2 bases, the J end by 6 bases, with 14 bases between. Germline assignment: CDR1 GTSNPN and CDR2 SVGIG (reference sequence). The CDR3, as DNA: TGTGCCTGGAGTCCTGGGTCGGGGGGTCAGCCCCAGCATTTT. Translation: CAWSPGSGGQPQHF.

This clone was observed a handful of times. The chain links TRBV19 to TRBJ2-7; 8 bases fit TRBD1. Trimming removed 3 bases from V and 3 bases from J; junction bases left unmatched: 7. This CDR3 is 15 amino acids long. The germline gives CDR1 LNHDA, CDR2 SQIVND (reference sequence). DNA for the CDR3: TGTGCCAGTAGTATTGACAGGGGTTTCGGCTACGAGCAGTACTTC. Protein: CASSIDRGFGYEQYF.

The rearrangement joins TRBV5-1 to TRBJ2-1; D not resolved. The CDR3 is made up of 15 amino acids. The germline V gene has CDR1 SGHRS and CDR2 YFSETQ. Between the trimmed V and J ends, which lost 0 bases and 0 bases, there was a span of 7 bases. Written as DNA, the CDR3 is TGCGCCAGCAGCTTGGTATCAGGCTCCTACAATGAGCAGTTCTTC. Translation gives CASSLVSGSYNEQFF.

The V and J genes are TRBV7-8 and TRBJ2-2; 13 nucleotides line up with TRBD2. With 3 bases clipped from V and 5 bases from J, the junction kept 3 bases outside the gene matches. CDR3 length: 16 amino acids. Germline-derived CDR1 and CDR2 are SGHVS and FQNEAQ. The CDR3 protein is CASSFRTSGSTGELFF. For the CDR3, the DNA is TGTGCCAGCAGCTTCCGGACTAGCGGGAGTACCGGGGAGCTGTTTTTT.

This clone was detected only a few times. The chain has TRBV18 and TRBJ2-5; 9 bases line up with TRBD2. This CDR3 is built from 15 residues. V was pared by 2 bases and J by 2 bases, with 3 bases of the junction left unmatched. Germline loops: CDR1 KGHSH, CDR2 LQKENI. Here the CDR3 DNA reads TGTGCCAGCTCACCAGGGACTAGCCCGCAAGAGACCCAGTACTTC. It is translated as CASSPGTSPQETQYF.

This CDR3 is CASSEGIEQFF. In nucleotides, the CDR3 is TGTGCCAGCAGTGAGGGCATTGAGCAGTTCTTC. The chain has TRBV6-1 and TRBJ2-1; D uncertain. V dropped 3 bases and J dropped 9 bases, with 6 bases sitting between them. This CDR3 comprises 11 residues. Germline V gives CDR1 MNHNS, CDR2 SASEGT.

This clone was observed a handful of times. The genes are TRBV14 and TRBJ1-4; unclear D gene. Trimming took off 0 bases at V and 7 bases at J, with 12 bases between the two ends. The CDR3 length is 15 residues. CDR1 SGHDN and CDR2 FVKESK come from the germline V gene. In nucleotides, the CDR3 is TGTGCCAGCAGCCAAGACGGCCGGCGGAGTGAAAAACTGTTTTTT. This encodes CASSQDGRRSEKLFF.

This chain joins TRBV30 and TRBJ2-7; no clear D gene. The germline V gene encodes CDR1 GTSNPN and CDR2 SVGIG (reference sequence). The CDR3 spans 13 residues. Trimming removed 2 bases from V and 5 bases from J, with 13 bases in between. The CDR3 DNA is TGTGCCTGGAGTAGGCAGGAAAGGAACGAGCAGTACTTC. The encoded protein is CAWSRQERNEQYF.

This clone has just a few counts. The rearrangement links TRBV18 to TRBJ1-1, with 8 bases lining up with TRBD1. Per germline, CDR1 KGHSH and CDR2 LQKENI. CDR3 size: 16 residues. J gave up 5 bases and V 6 bases, and 14 bases lay outside the gene matches. The CDR3 sequence is CASSPRTGSLGTEAFF. The CDR3 nucleotides are TGTGCCAGCTCTCCGAGGACAGGGTCCTTGGGGACTGAAGCTTTCTTT.

This sequence joins TRBV4-1 and TRBJ2-7; perhaps TRBD1 as D (6 bases). Germline V gene data show CDR1 as MGHRA and CDR2 as YSYEKL. Trimming cost V 0 bases and J 2 bases, with 14 bases left between them. CDR3 length: 16 amino acids. CDR3 residues: CASSQDLGGTPYEQYF. CDR3 coding DNA: TGCGCCAGCAGCCAAGATCTAGGGGGAACCCCCTACGAGCAGTACTTC.

This clone has only a few counts. This chain uses TRBV15 with TRBJ2-5; D is ambiguous. The CDR3 is 14 amino acids. Germline lookup yields CDR1 LNHNV and CDR2 YYDKDF (reference sequence). Trimming stripped 0 bases from V and 5 bases from J, with 10 bases between. CDR3 coding DNA: TGTGCCACCAGCAGAGAACCTACCAGGGAGACCCAGTACTTC. Its protein product is CATSREPTRETQYF.

This clone was found a few times. This rearrangement joins TRBV5-1 to TRBJ2-7, with D maybe TRBD1 (6 bases). CDR1 is SGHRS and CDR2 is YFSETQ in the germline V gene. The CDR3 loop spans 14 amino acids. Trimming stripped 0 bases from V and 4 bases from J, with 11 bases between. The CDR3: CASSLGGQLYEQYF. The DNA for the CDR3 is TGCGCCAGCAGCTTGGGCGGACAGTTATACGAGCAGTACTTC. Complete variable domain (other parts from reference TRBV5-1 and TRBJ2-7): KAGVTQTPRYLIKTRGQQVTLSCSPISGHRSVSWYQQTPGQGLQFLFEYFSETQRNKGNFPGRFSGRQFSNSRSEMNVSTLELGDSALYLCASSLGGQLYEQYFGPGTRLTVT.

This clone was seen a few times. The chain employs TRBV30 and TRBJ2-3; unclear D gene. CDR1 and CDR2 from the germline V gene are GTSNPN and SVGIG (reference sequence). Trimming stripped 4 bases from V and 0 bases from J, with 2 bases between. The CDR3 has 11 amino acids. Written as DNA, the CDR3 is TGTGCCTGGACAAGCACAGATACGCAGTATTTT. It yields the protein CAWTSTDTQYF.

The genes are TRBV2 and TRBJ2-7, with 9 bases matching TRBD1. This CDR3 has 12 residues. Germline CDR1 and CDR2: SNHLY and FYNNEI. J gave up 2 bases and V 8 bases, and 1 base lay outside the gene matches. CDR3: CASGTGTYEQYF. The CDR3 nucleotides read TGTGCCAGCGGGACAGGGACCTACGAGCAGTACTTC.

There are a few counts of this clone. The genes are TRBV11-2 and TRBJ2-7, with 10 positions matching TRBD1. The trim removed 5 bases at V and 7 bases at J, leaving 5 bases unmatched. Germline CDR1 and CDR2: SGHAT and FQNNGV. This CDR3 spans 13 amino acids. This chain's CDR3 is CASSTDRGHEQYF. For the CDR3, the DNA is TGTGCCAGCAGCACTGACAGGGGGCATGAGCAGTACTTC.

V usage is TRBV20-1 and J usage is TRBJ2-7; D is unresolved. The ends were cut back, 3 bases at V and 7 bases at J, with 10 bases in the middle. This CDR3 spans 11 amino acids. From germline, CDR1 is DFQATT and CDR2 SNEGSKA (reference sequence). The CDR3 protein is CSASEEWEQYF. The CDR3 region has the DNA TGCAGTGCTAGCGAGGAATGGGAGCAGTACTTC.

This rearrangement joins TRBV27 to TRBJ2-5; D is possibly TRBD2 (6 bases). This CDR3 comprises 12 residues. Germline values: CDR1 MNHEY, CDR2 SMNVEV (reference sequence). The germline V and J ends were trimmed by 8 bases and 3 bases, with 10 bases remaining between them. CDR3 DNA sequence: TGTGCCAGCGGGACTTCCGAAGAGACCCAGTACTTC. Translation: CASGTSEETQYF.

V usage is TRBV6-5 and J usage is TRBJ2-1; TRBD2 matches 7 bases. The J segment lost 3 bases and the V segment lost 0 bases, leaving 2 bases of the junction unmatched. The germline CDR1 and CDR2 sequences are MNHEY and SVGAGI. The CDR3 is 15 residues long. The CDR3: CASSYSPSGYNEQFF. The CDR3 DNA is TGTGCCAGCAGTTACTCGCCTAGCGGCTACAATGAGCAGTTCTTC.

This clone was seen a few times. This chain connects TRBV5-1 to TRBJ2-7; 12 bases are shared with TRBD1. CDR3 length: 15 amino acids. The V gene's germline CDR1 is SGHRS and CDR2 YFSETQ. V shed 0 bases and J 5 bases; nucleotides not matched to a gene: 3. The CDR3, as DNA: TGCGCCAGCAGCTTGGTCGGGACAGGGGGCAACGAGCAGTACTTC. Amino acid sequence: CASSLVGTGGNEQYF.

A few counts support this clone. The chain couples TRBV30 to TRBJ2-1, with 13 nucleotides matching TRBD2. Losses at the gene ends were 3 bases for V and 13 bases for J; bases not matched to a gene: 3. Germline loops: CDR1 GTSNPN, CDR2 SVGIG (reference sequence). This CDR3 comprises 12 residues. The CDR3 nucleotides read TGTGCCTGGAGCGGACTAGCGGGAGATCAGTTCTTC. This gives the protein CAWSGLAGDQFF.